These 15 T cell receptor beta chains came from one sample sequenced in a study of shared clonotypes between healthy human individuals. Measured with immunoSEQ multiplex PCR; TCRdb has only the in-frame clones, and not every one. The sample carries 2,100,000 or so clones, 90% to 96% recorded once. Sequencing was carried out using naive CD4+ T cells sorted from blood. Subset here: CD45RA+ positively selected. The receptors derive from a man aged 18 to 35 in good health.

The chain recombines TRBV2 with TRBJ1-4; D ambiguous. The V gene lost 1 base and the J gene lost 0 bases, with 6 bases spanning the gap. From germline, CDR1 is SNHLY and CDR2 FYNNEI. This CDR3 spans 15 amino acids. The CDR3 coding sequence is TGTGCCAGCAGTGAAGTGGGGTCAACTAATGAAAAACTGTTTTTT. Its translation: CASSEVGSTNEKLFF. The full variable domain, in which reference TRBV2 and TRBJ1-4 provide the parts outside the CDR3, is EPEVTQTPSHQVTQMGQEVILRCVPISNHLYFYWYRQILGQKVEFLVSFYNNEISEKSEIFDDQFSVERPDGSNFTLKIRSTKLEDSAMYFCASSEVGSTNEKLFFGSGTQLSVL.

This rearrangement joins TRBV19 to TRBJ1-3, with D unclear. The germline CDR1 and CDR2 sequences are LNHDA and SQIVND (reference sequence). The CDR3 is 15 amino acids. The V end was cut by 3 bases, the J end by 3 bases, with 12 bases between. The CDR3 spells CASSIRRPIGNTIYF. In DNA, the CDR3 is TGTGCCAGTAGTATTAGACGGCCGATTGGAAACACCATATATTTT. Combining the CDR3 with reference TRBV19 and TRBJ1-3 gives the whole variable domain DGGITQSPKYLFRKEGQNVTLSCEQNLNHDAMYWYRQDPGQGLRLIYYSQIVNDFQKGDIAEGYSVSREKKESFPLTVTSAQKNPTAFYLCASSIRRPIGNTIYFGEGSWLTVV.

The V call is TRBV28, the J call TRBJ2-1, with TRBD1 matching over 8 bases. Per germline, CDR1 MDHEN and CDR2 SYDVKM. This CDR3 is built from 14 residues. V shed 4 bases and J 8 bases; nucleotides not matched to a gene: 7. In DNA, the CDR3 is TGTGCCAGCAGTTCAGGGGGCCGGGGCGATGAGCAGTTCTTC. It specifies CASSSGGRGDEQFF.

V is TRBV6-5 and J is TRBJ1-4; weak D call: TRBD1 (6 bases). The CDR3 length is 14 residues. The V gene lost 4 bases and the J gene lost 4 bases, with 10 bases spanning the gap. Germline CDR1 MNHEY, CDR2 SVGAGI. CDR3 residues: CASSFRGGNEKLFF. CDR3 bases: TGTGCCAGCAGTTTCAGGGGAGGTAATGAAAAACTGTTTTTT.

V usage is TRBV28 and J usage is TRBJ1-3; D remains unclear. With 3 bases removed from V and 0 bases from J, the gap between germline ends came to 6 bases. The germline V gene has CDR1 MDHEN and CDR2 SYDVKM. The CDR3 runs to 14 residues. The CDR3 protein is CASSFRHSGNTIYF. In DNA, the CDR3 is TGTGCCAGCAGTTTCAGACACTCTGGAAACACCATATATTTT. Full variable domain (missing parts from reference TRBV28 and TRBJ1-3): DVKVTQSSRYLVKRTGEKVFLECVQDMDHENMFWYRQDPGLGLRLIYFSYDVKMKEKGDIPEGYSVSREKKERFSLILESASTNQTSMYLCASSFRHSGNTIYFGEGSWLTVV.

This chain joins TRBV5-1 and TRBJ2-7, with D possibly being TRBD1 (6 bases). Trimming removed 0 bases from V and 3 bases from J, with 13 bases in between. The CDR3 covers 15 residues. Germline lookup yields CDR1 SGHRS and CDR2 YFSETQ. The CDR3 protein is CASSLVSGTYYEQYF. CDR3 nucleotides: TGCGCCAGCAGCTTGGTGTCCGGGACATACTACGAGCAGTACTTC.

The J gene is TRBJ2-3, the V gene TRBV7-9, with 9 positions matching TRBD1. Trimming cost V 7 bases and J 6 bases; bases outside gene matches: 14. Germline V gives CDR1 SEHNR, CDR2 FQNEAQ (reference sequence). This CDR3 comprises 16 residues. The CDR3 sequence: CASNPGDRGSMDTQYF. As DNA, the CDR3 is TGTGCCAGCAACCCAGGTGACAGGGGGTCGATGGATACGCAGTATTTT.

The CDR3 loop is CSVRPGTGAGETQYF. The CDR3 DNA sequence: TGCAGCGTCCGACCCGGGACAGGGGCAGGAGAGACCCAGTACTTC. The rearrangement links TRBV29-1 to TRBJ2-5; 10 bases map to TRBD1. The CDR3 length is 15 residues. The germline CDR1 and CDR2 sequences are SQVTM and ANQGSEA. The V segment lost 6 bases and the J segment 4 bases; nucleotides outside the gene matches: 11.

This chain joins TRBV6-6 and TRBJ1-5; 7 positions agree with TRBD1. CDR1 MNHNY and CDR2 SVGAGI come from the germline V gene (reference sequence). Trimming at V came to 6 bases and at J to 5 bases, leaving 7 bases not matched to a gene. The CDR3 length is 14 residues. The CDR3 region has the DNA TGTGCCAGCAGACACGACAGGGAATATCAGCCCCAGCATTTT. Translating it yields CASRHDREYQPQHF.

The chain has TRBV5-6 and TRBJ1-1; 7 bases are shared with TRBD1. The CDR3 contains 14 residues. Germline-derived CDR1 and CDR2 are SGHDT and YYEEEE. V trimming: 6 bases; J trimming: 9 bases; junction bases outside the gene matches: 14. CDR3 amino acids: CASNSGQPGGKAFF. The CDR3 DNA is TGTGCCAGCAACTCGGGACAGCCGGGGGGGAAAGCTTTCTTT.

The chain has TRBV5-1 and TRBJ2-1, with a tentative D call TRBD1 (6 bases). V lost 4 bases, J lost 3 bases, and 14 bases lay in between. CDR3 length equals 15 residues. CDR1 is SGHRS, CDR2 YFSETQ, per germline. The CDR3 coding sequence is TGCGCCAGCAGCGAAGGACAGTCTCTCTACAATGAGCAGTTCTTC. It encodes CASSEGQSLYNEQFF. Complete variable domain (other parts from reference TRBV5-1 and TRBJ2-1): KAGVTQTPRYLIKTRGQQVTLSCSPISGHRSVSWYQQTPGQGLQFLFEYFSETQRNKGNFPGRFSGRQFSNSRSEMNVSTLELGDSALYLCASSEGQSLYNEQFFGPGTRLTVL.

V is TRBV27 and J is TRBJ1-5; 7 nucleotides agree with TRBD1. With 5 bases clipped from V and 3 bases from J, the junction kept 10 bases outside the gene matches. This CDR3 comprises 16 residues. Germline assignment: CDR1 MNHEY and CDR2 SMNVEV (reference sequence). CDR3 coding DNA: TGTGCCAGCAGTCCCACCGGGACAGCGAACAATCAGCCCCAGCATTTT. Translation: CASSPTGTANNQPQHF.

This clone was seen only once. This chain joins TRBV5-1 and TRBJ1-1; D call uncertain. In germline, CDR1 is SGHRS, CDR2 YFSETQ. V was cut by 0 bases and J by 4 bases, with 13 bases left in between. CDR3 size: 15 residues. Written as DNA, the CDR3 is TGCGCCAGCAGCTTGGACGTTACGGAGACCACTGAAGCTTTCTTT. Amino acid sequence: CASSLDVTETTEAFF.

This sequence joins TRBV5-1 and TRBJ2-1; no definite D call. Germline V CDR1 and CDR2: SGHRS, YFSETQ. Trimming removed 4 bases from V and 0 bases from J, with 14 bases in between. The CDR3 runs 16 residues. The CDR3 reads CASSPPRQTSYNEQFF. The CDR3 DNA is TGCGCCAGCAGCCCGCCTAGGCAGACCTCCTACAATGAGCAGTTCTTC.

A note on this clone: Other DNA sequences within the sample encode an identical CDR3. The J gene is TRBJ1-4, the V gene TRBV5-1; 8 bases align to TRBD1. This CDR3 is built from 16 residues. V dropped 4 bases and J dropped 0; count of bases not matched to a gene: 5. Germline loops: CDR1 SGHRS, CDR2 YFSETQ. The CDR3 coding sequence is TGCGCCAGCAGCACCGGGACAGGCGCAACTAATGAAAAACTGTTTTTT. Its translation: CASSTGTGATNEKLFF.